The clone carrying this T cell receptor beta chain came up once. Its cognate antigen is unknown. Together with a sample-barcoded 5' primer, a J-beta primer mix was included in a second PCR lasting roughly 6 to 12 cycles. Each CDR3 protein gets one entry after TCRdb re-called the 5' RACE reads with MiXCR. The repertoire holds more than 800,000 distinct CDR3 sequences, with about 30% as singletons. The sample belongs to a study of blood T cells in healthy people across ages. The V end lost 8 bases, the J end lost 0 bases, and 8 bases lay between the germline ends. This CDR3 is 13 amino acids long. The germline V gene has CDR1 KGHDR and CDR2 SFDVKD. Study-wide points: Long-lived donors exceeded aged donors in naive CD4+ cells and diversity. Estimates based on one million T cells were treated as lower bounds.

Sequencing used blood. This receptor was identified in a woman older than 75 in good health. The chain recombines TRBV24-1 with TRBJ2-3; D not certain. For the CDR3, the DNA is TGTGCCACCATGGGCCCCAGCACAGATACGCAGTATTTT. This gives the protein CATMGPSTDTQYF.